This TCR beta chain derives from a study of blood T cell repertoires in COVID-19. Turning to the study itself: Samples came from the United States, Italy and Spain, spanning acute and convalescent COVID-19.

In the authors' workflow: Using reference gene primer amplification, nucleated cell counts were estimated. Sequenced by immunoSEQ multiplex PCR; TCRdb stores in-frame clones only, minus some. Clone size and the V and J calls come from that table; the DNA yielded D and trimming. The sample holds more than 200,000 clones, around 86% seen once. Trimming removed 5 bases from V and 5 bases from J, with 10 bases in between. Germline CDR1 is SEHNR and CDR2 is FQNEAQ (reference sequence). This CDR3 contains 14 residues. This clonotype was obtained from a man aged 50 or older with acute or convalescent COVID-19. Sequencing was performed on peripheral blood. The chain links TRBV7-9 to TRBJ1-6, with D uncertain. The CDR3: CASSARGNNSPLHF. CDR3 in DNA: TGTGCCAGCAGCGCCCGCGGCAATAATTCACCCCTCCACTTT.